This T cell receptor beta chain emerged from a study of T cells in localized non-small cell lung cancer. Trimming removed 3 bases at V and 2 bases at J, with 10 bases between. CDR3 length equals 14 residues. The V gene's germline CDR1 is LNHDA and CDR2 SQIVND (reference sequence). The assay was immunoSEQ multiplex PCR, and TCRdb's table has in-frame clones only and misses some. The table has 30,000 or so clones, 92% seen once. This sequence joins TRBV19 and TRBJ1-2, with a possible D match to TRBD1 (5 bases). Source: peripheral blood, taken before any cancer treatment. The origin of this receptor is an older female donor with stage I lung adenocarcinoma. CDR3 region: CASSILDRNYGYTF. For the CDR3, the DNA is TGTGCCAGTAGTATTCTCGACAGAAACTATGGCTACACCTTC.